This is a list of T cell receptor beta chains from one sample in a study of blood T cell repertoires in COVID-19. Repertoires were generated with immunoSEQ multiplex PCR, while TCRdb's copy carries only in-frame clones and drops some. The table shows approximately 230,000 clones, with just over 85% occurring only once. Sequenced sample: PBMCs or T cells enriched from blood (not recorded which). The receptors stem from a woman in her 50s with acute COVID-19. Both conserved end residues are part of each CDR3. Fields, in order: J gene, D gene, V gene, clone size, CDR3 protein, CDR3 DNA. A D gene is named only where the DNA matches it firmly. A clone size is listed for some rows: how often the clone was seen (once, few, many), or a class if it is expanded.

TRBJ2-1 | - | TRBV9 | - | CASSVAGETYNEQFF | TGTGCCAGCAGCGTAGCTGGGGAGACCTACAATGAGCAGTTCTTC
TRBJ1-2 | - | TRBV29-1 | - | CSVEDPGGGGYTF | TGCAGCGTTGAAGATCCGGGGGGAGGTGGCTACACCTTC
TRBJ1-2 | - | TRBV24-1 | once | CATSSPSQVYGYTF | TGTGCCACCAGTTCCCCCTCCCAGGTCTATGGCTACACCTTC
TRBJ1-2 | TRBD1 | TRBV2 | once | CASSESLEQGNYGYTF | TGTGCCAGCAGTGAGTCGTTGGAACAGGGGAACTATGGCTACACCTTC
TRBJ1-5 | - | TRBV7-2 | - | CASSLVGQGSSQPQHF | TGTGCCAGCAGCTTAGTTGGGCAGGGTAGTAGTCAGCCCCAGCATTTT
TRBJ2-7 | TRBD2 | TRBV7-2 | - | CASSLGTSGYTHEQYF | TGTGCCAGCAGCTTAGGGACTAGCGGGTATACCCACGAGCAGTACTTC
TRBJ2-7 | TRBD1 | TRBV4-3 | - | CASSPRQGTYEQYF | TGCGCCAGCAGCCCCCGACAGGGTACCTACGAGCAGTACTTC
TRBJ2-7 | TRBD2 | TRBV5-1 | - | CASSLAAGDEQYF | TGCGCCAGCAGCTTGGCGGCGGGAGACGAGCAGTACTTC
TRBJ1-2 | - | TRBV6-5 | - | CASTTRTNYGYTF | TGTGCCAGCACCACGAGGACTAACTATGGCTACACCTTC
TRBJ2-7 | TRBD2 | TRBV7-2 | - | CASSPILAGGRDEQYF | TGTGCCAGCAGCCCCATCCTAGCGGGAGGTCGCGACGAGCAGTACTTC
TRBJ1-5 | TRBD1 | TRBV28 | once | CASRTGAGLTQPQHF | TGTGCCAGCAGGACAGGGGCCGGACTTACTCAGCCCCAGCATTTT
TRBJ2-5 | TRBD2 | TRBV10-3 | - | CAISSRMTSGKETQYF | TGTGCCATCAGCTCTCGGATGACTAGCGGGAAAGAGACCCAGTACTTC
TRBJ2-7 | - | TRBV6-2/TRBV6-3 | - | CASSFDMSEQYF | TGTGCCAGCAGTTTCGATATGAGCGAGCAGTACTTC
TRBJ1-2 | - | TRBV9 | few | CASSPWGRRSFNYGYTF | TGTGCCAGCAGCCCCTGGGGGAGGCGGTCGTTCAACTATGGCTACACCTTC
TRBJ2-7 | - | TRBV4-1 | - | CASSIRTRETYEQYF | TGCGCCAGCAGCATCCGGACACGGGAGACTTACGAGCAGTACTTC
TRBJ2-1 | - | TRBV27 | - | CASSEDYNEQFF | TGTGCCAGCAGCGAGGACTACAATGAGCAGTTCTTC
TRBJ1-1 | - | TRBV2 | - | CASSPQGYGTEAFF | TGTGCCAGCAGTCCACAGGGTTACGGAACTGAAGCTTTCTTT
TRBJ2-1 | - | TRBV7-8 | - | CASARGSDEQFF | TGTGCCAGCGCCCGCGGGTCCGATGAGCAGTTCTTC
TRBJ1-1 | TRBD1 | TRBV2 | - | CASKGQGKRGHTEAFF | TGTGCCAGCAAGGGACAGGGGAAAAGAGGCCACACTGAAGCTTTCTTT
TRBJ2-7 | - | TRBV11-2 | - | CASSASMGGEQYF | TGTGCCAGCAGCGCAAGTATGGGGGGCGAGCAGTACTTC
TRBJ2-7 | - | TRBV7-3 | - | CASSLGGTYEQYF | TGTGCCAGCAGCTTAGGGGGGACGTACGAGCAGTACTTC
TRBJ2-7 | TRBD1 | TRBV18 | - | CASSTGTAPYEQYF | TGTGCCAGCTCAACCGGGACAGCGCCATACGAGCAGTACTTC
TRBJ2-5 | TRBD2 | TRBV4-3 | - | CASSQGIVAGAETQYF | TGCGCCAGCAGCCAGGGGATCGTAGCGGGAGCGGAGACCCAGTACTTC
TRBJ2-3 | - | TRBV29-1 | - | CSVRISAVTDTQYF | TGCAGCGTCCGAATCTCAGCGGTCACAGATACGCAGTATTTT
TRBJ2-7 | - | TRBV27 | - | CASSATRGRASEQYF | TGTGCCAGCAGTGCCACCAGGGGTAGGGCTAGCGAGCAGTACTTC
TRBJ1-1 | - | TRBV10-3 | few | CAIREPGHPNTEAFF | TGTGCCATCAGGGAACCGGGACATCCGAACACTGAAGCTTTCTTT
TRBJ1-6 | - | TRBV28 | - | CASTPASYNSPLHF | TGTGCCAGCACCCCCGCGTCCTATAATTCACCCCTCCACTTT
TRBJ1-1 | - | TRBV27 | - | CASSFVGSTEAFF | TGTGCCAGCAGTTTCGTGGGCAGCACTGAAGCTTTCTTT
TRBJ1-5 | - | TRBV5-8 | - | CASTKTGNQPQHF | TGTGCCAGCACCAAAACAGGGAATCAGCCCCAGCATTTT